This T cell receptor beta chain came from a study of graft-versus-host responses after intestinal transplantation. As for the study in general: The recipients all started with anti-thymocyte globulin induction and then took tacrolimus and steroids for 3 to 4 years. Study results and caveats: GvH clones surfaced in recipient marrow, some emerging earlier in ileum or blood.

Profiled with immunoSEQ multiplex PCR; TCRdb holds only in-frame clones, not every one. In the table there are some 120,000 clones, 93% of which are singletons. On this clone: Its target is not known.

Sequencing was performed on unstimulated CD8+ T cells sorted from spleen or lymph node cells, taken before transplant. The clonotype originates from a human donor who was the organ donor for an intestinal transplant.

CDR3 nucleotide sequence: TGCGCCAGCAGCTCAGGGGACAACACTGAAGCTTTCTTT. This sequence encodes CASSSGDNTEAFF. The chain combines TRBV5-1 with TRBJ1-1; D may be TRBD1 (6 bases). This CDR3 is 13 amino acids long. V lost 3 bases to trimming and J lost 2 bases, with 8 bases between them. Germline assignment: CDR1 SGHRS and CDR2 YFSETQ.